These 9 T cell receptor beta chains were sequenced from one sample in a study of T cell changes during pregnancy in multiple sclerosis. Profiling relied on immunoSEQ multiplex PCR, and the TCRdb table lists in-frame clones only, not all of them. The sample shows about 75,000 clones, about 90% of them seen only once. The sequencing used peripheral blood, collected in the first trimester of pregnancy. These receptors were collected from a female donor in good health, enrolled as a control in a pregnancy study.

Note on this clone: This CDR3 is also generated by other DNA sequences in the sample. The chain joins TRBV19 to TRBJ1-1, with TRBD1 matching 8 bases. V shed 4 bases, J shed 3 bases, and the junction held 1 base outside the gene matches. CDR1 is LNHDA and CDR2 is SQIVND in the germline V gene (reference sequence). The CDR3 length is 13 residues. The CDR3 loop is CASSTTGDTEAFF. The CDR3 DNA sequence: TGTGCCAGTAGTACGACAGGGGACACTGAAGCTTTCTTT.

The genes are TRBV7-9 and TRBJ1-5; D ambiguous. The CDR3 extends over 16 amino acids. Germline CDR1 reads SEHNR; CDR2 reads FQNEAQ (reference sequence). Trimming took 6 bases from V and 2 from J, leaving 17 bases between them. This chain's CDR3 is CASSYLGPGGNQPQHF. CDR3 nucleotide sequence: TGTGCCAGCAGTTACCTGGGTCCGGGAGGCAATCAGCCCCAGCATTTT.

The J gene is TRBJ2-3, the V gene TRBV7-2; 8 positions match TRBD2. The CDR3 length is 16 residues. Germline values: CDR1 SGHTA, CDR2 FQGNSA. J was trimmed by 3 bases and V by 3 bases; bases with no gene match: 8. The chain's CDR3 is CASSFSVTGGTDTQYF. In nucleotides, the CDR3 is TGTGCCAGCAGCTTTTCCGTGACGGGAGGGACAGATACGCAGTATTTT.

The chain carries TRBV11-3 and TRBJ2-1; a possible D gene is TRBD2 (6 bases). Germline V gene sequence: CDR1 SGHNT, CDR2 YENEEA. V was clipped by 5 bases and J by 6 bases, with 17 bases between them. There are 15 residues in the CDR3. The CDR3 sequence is CASSPSGARGNEQFF. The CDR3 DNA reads TGTGCCAGCAGCCCATCGGGAGCTCGGGGCAATGAGCAGTTCTTC.

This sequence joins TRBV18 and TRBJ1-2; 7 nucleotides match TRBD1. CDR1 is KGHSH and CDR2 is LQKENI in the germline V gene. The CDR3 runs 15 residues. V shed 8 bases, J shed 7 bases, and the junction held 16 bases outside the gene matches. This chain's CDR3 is CASAQSRQGESGYTF. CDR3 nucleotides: TGTGCCAGCGCCCAATCTCGACAGGGAGAGAGTGGCTACACCTTC.

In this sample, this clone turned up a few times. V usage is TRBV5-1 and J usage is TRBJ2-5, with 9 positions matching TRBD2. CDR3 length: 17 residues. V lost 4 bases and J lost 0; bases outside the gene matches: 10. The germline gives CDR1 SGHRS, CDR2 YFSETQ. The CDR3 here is CASSEASGTKYQETQYF. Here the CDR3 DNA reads TGCGCCAGCAGCGAGGCTAGCGGGACGAAGTACCAAGAGACCCAGTACTTC.

Here the CDR3 DNA reads TGTGCCAGCAGCTCGGGAGACCGAAGATGGGCTTTCTTT. This sequence encodes CASSSGDRRWAFF. This chain joins TRBV9 and TRBJ1-1; no clear D. The CDR3 covers 13 residues. CDR1 is SGDLS, CDR2 YYNGEE, per germline. The V and J ends lost 4 bases and 11 bases respectively, with 18 bases between them.

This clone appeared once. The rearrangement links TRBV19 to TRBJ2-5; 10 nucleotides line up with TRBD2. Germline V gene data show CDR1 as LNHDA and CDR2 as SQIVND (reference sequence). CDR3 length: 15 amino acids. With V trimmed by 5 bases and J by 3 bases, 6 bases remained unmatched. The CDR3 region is CASSSISGRKETQYF. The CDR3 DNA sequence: TGTGCCAGTAGTTCAATTAGCGGGAGGAAAGAGACCCAGTACTTC.

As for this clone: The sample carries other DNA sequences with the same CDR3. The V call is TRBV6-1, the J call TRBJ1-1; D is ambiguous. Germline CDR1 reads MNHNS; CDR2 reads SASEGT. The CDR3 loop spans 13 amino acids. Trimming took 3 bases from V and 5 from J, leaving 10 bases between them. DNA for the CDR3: TGTGCCAGCAGTGAGTCGAGAGGGACTGAAGCTTTCTTT. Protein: CASSESRGTEAFF.